Listed here are 32 T cell receptor beta chains from one sample, sequenced in a study of Ad26.COV2.S vaccination and SARS-CoV-2 variants listed by TCRdb under 2021. The treatment or condition label, read with the paper, signifies: around 19 received Ad26.COV2.S at low or high dose, single or two shots; roughly five received placebo; per-sample allocation not given. Repertoires of vaccine and placebo recipients were sequenced from samples collected on day 63 after the first injection. Libraries were built with the immunoSEQ multiplex PCR assay. TCRdb retrieved this table from immuneACCESS and kept in-frame rearrangements only. Not all clones are present; in checked studies, unresolved V genes account for under half, and no reason is known for the remainder. Across this sample there are about 350,000 clones, with approximately 90% seen only once. The top ten hold 6.4% of the sample. Specimen: peripheral blood, collected in a trial of Ad26.COV2.S vaccine versus placebo. These receptors originate from a person aged 18 to 65 who received the Ad26.COV2.S COVID-19 vaccine or a placebo.

This sequence joins TRBV7-2 and TRBJ1-1, with D perhaps matching TRBD1 (5 bases). The CDR3 loop spans 16 amino acids. Per germline, CDR1 SGHTA and CDR2 FQGNSA. V dropped 5 bases and J dropped 1 base, with 17 bases sitting between them. CDR3 residues: CASSPAGQTGNTEAFF. DNA for the CDR3: TGTGCCAGCAGCCCGGCGGGGCAGACTGGGAACACTGAAGCTTTCTTT.

The genes are TRBV7-9 and TRBJ2-2; 8 nucleotides align to TRBD2. The germline V gene encodes CDR1 SEHNR and CDR2 FQNEAQ (reference sequence). The CDR3 covers 16 residues. The junction had 2 bases not matched to a gene; V was cut back by 0 bases and J by 2 bases. The CDR3 nucleotides read TGTGCCAGCAGCTTAGCACTAGCGGTAAACACCGGGGAGCTGTTTTTT. It translates to CASSLALAVNTGELFF.

The V gene is TRBV7-2, the J gene TRBJ1-1; D is perhaps TRBD1 (5 bases). Germline CDR1 reads SGHTA; CDR2 reads FQGNSA. The CDR3 runs to 16 residues. Trimming took 1 base from V and 1 from J, leaving 13 bases between them. CDR3 loop: CASSLVPGPTNTEAFF. The CDR3 DNA reads as TGTGCCAGCAGCTTAGTGCCAGGGCCGACGAACACTGAAGCTTTCTTT. Full variable domain (rest looked up from reference TRBV7-2 and TRBJ1-1): GAGVSQSPSNKVTEKGKDVELRCDPISGHTALYWYRQSLGQGLEFLIYFQGNSAPDKSGLPSDRFSAERTGGSVSTLTIQRTQQEDSAVYLCASSLVPGPTNTEAFFGQGTRLTVV.

This clone has ten or more counts. CDR3 protein: CASRDRDRVNTEAFF. The CDR3, as DNA: TGTGCCAGCAGAGACCGGGACAGGGTGAACACTGAAGCTTTCTTT. The chain uses TRBV7-9 and TRBJ1-1; TRBD1 agrees at 9 bases. Germline-derived CDR1 and CDR2 are SEHNR and FQNEAQ (reference sequence). The CDR3 covers 15 residues. V trimming: 6 bases; J trimming: 0 bases; junction bases outside the gene matches: 5.

The chain employs TRBV28 and TRBJ1-3; D is unresolved. The germline V and J ends were trimmed by 6 bases and 3 bases, with 18 bases remaining between them. The CDR3 totals 16 residues. CDR1 is MDHEN, CDR2 SYDVKM, per germline. The CDR3 loop is CASSLFEPGGGNTIYF. The DNA for the CDR3 is TGTGCCAGCAGCCTATTCGAGCCTGGAGGTGGAAACACCATATATTTT.

This clone was picked up one time. The chain carries TRBV25-1 and TRBJ2-7; D remains unclear. This CDR3 is built from 14 residues. V lost 3 bases to trimming and J lost 2 bases, with 11 bases between them. Germline loops: CDR1 MGHDK, CDR2 SYGVNS. The CDR3 loop reads CASSEDRIAYEQYF. CDR3 bases: TGTGCCAGCAGTGAGGATCGGATCGCCTACGAGCAGTACTTC.

This chain joins TRBV5-1 and TRBJ2-1; maybe TRBD1 (5 bases). V was cut by 2 bases and J by 6 bases, with 12 bases left in between. CDR3 size: 14 residues. Germline values: CDR1 SGHRS, CDR2 YFSETQ. CDR3 protein: CASSFTGSGNEQFF. CDR3 sequence (DNA): TGCGCCAGCAGCTTCACAGGTTCGGGCAATGAGCAGTTCTTC.

This chain connects TRBV27 to TRBJ2-7; D perhaps matches TRBD2 (6 bases). V lost 10 bases to trimming and J lost 5 bases, with 24 bases between them. The germline V gene has CDR1 MNHEY and CDR2 SMNVEV (reference sequence). This CDR3 comprises 15 residues. Here the CDR3 DNA reads TGTGCCACCCTGAGGTGGTTGGGGGGTACAAACGAGCAGTACTTC. Protein: CATLRWLGGTNEQYF.

V gene TRBV2 combines with J gene TRBJ1-5; D is uncertain. Trimming pared 5 bases from V and 3 bases from J, leaving 8 bases between. CDR3 length: 13 amino acids. Germline V lookup: CDR1 SNHLY, CDR2 FYNNEI. In DNA form, the CDR3 reads TGTGCCAGCAGTCTCTACCTCAATCAGCCCCAGCATTTT. It encodes CASSLYLNQPQHF.

The CDR3 sequence is CASSIVAEVRGQPQHF. The CDR3 DNA is TGTGCCAGTAGTATAGTCGCCGAAGTGAGGGGTCAGCCCCAGCATTTT. The chain uses TRBV19 and TRBJ1-5, with a weak D call TRBD1 (5 bases). CDR3 length: 16 residues. V was clipped by 1 base and J by 6 bases, with 16 bases between them. Germline assignment: CDR1 LNHDA and CDR2 SQIVND (reference sequence).

This rearrangement joins TRBV20-1 to TRBJ1-1; D gene unclear. CDR3 length: 12 residues. The ends were cut back, 3 bases at V and 5 bases at J, with 10 bases in the middle. The germline CDR1 and CDR2 sequences are DFQATT and SNEGSKA (reference sequence). In nucleotides, the CDR3 is TGCAGTGCTAGTTCGAAGATAACTGAAGCTTTCTTT. Protein product: CSASSKITEAFF.

The rearrangement joins TRBV9 to TRBJ2-7, with TRBD2 identical over 14 bases. V lost 0 bases and J lost 5; bases outside the gene matches: 1. The V gene's germline CDR1 is SGDLS and CDR2 YYNGEE. The CDR3 loop spans 15 amino acids. In nucleotides, the CDR3 is TGTGCCAGCAGCGTAGGGGGACTAGCGGGAGACGAGCAGTACTTC. As protein: CASSVGGLAGDEQYF. Combining the CDR3 with reference TRBV9 and TRBJ2-7 gives the whole variable domain DSGVTQTPKHLITATGQRVTLRCSPRSGDLSVYWYQQSLDQGLQFLIQYYNGEERAKGNILERFSAQQFPDLHSELNLSSLELGDSALYFCASSVGGLAGDEQYFGPGTRLTVT.

This chain uses TRBV24-1 with TRBJ2-1, with 14 bases fitting TRBD2. With V trimmed by 5 bases and J by 5 bases, 13 bases remained unmatched. Germline CDR1 reads KGHDR; CDR2 reads SFDVKD. The CDR3 runs 19 residues. CDR3 residues: CATSGRTKSGLAGDNEQFF. DNA of the CDR3: TGTGCCACCAGTGGGCGAACAAAATCGGGACTAGCGGGGGACAATGAGCAGTTCTTC.

The CDR3 protein is CASSKGGTSGGYTF. In DNA form, the CDR3 reads TGTGCCAGCAGCAAAGGGGGGACCTCGGGTGGCTACACCTTC. The V and J genes are TRBV21-1 and TRBJ1-2. TRBV21-1 is an annotated pseudogene. This CDR3 spans 14 amino acids.

The chain combines TRBV7-8 with TRBJ2-1; TRBD2 aligns across 14 bases. Per germline, CDR1 SGHVS and CDR2 FQNEAQ. Germline trimming cut 3 bases from V and 4 bases from J; bases unmatched to any gene: 8. The CDR3 has 18 amino acids. CDR3 DNA sequence: TGTGCCAGCAGCTTCCCCGAGACTAGCGGGAGGGGTTACAATGAGCAGTTCTTC. As protein: CASSFPETSGRGYNEQFF. The whole variable domain, remainder taken from reference TRBV7-8 and TRBJ2-1, is GAGVSQSPRYKVAKRGQDVALRCDPISGHVSLFWYQQALGQGPEFLTYFQNEAQLDKSGLPSDRFFAERPEGSVSTLKIQRTQQEDSAVYLCASSFPETSGRGYNEQFFGPGTRLTVL.

This clone was observed a few times. The chain links TRBV6-5 to TRBJ1-2, with D unresolved. The CDR3 is made up of 12 amino acids. Germline CDR1 and CDR2: MNHEY and SVGAGI. V was trimmed by 8 bases and J by 5 bases, leaving 12 bases between them. Here the CDR3 DNA reads TGTGCCAGCCGGAAGGGCCTGTATGGCTACACCTTC. It encodes CASRKGLYGYTF.

The chain employs TRBV5-4 and TRBJ1-6; TRBD1 is a possible D gene (5 bases). The CDR3 length is 14 residues. Trimming removed 4 bases from V and 9 bases from J, with 14 bases in between. Looked up from germline, CDR1 is SGHNT and CDR2 is YYREEE (reference sequence). DNA of the CDR3: TGTGCCAGCAGCCGGACACACGAGACTTCACCCCTCCACTTT. Its translation: CASSRTHETSPLHF.

This chain uses TRBV15 with TRBJ1-5, with a weak D call TRBD1 (5 bases). The CDR3 totals 15 residues. V shed 1 base and J shed 2 bases, with 9 bases lying between them. Germline loops: CDR1 LNHNV, CDR2 YYDKDF (reference sequence). The CDR3 sequence is CATSRGGDGNQPQHF. The CDR3 DNA reads as TGTGCCACCAGCAGAGGAGGGGATGGCAATCAGCCCCAGCATTTT.

V gene TRBV18 combines with J gene TRBJ2-6; D uncertain. V was pared by 0 bases and J by 9 bases, with 9 bases between. This CDR3 comprises 14 residues. The germline V gene has CDR1 KGHSH and CDR2 LQKENI. CDR3 in DNA: TGTGCCAGCTCACCACCGGTGACGCACAACGTCCTGACTTTC. Translating it yields CASSPPVTHNVLTF.

The V call is TRBV19, the J call TRBJ1-5; 7 positions agree with TRBD1. Germline values: CDR1 LNHDA, CDR2 SQIVND (reference sequence). After removal of 6 bases from V and 2 bases from J, the junction contained 7 bases not matched to a gene. The CDR3 covers 15 residues. The CDR3, as DNA: TGTGCCAGTAGGAACAGGGGTCGGGGCAATCAGCCCCAGCATTTT. Its protein is CASRNRGRGNQPQHF.

This chain uses TRBV7-3 with TRBJ2-1, with 8 nucleotides matching TRBD1. The germline gives CDR1 SGHTA, CDR2 FQGTGA. CDR3 size: 15 residues. The J segment lost 7 bases and the V segment lost 5 bases, leaving 10 bases of the junction unmatched. The CDR3 is CASSPGQGARNEQFF. CDR3 bases: TGTGCCAGCAGCCCTGGACAGGGTGCCAGGAATGAGCAGTTCTTC. The entire variable domain, with the rest obtained from reference TRBV7-3 and TRBJ2-1, is as follows: GAGVSQTPSNKVTEKGKYVELRCDPISGHTALYWYRQSLGQGPEFLIYFQGTGAADDSGLPNDRFFAVRPEGSVSTLKIQRTERGDSAVYLCASSPGQGARNEQFFGPGTRLTVL.

V gene TRBV7-2 combines with J gene TRBJ1-3, with D possibly matching TRBD1 (5 bases). This CDR3 comprises 14 residues. CDR1 SGHTA and CDR2 FQGNSA come from the germline V gene. Trimming left V 5 bases short and J 8 bases short, with 16 bases between. The CDR3 nucleotides are TGTGCCAGCAGCCCTGGGGAGGGGAGACACACCATATATTTT. It yields the protein CASSPGEGRHTIYF.

For the CDR3, the DNA is TGTGCCAGTAGCCCTGCGGGGGTCGGCACTGAAGCTTTCTTT. Protein: CASSPAGVGTEAFF. This chain links TRBV19 with TRBJ1-1; TRBD1 is a possible D gene (5 bases). Germline CDR1 and CDR2: LNHDA and SQIVND (reference sequence). V dropped 6 bases and J dropped 4 bases, with 15 bases sitting between them. The CDR3 length is 14 residues.

This CDR3 reads CASSLALSGGTQETQYF. CDR3 nucleotides: TGTGCCAGCAGCTTGGCCTTAAGCGGGGGGACGCAAGAGACCCAGTACTTC. The chain couples TRBV5-4 to TRBJ2-5; TRBD2 agrees at 9 bases. The CDR3 loop spans 17 amino acids. The ends lost 0 bases at V and 2 bases at J; junction bases unmatched: 8. Per the germline V gene, CDR1 is SGHNT and CDR2 is YYREEE (reference sequence).

The chain links TRBV9 to TRBJ2-2, with 8 bases fitting TRBD1. The germline V gene has CDR1 SGDLS and CDR2 YYNGEE. The CDR3 consists of 15 residues. V gave up 4 bases and J gave up 3 bases; unmatched junction bases: 5. The CDR3 loop is CASSTEDRDTGELFF. The CDR3 nucleotides are TGTGCCAGCAGCACCGAGGACAGGGACACCGGGGAGCTGTTTTTT.

This clone was recorded once. The chain links TRBV4-2 to TRBJ1-2; D unresolved. Germline V gene lookup returns CDR1 LGHNA and CDR2 YNFKEQ. This CDR3 spans 14 amino acids. The V gene lost 1 base and the J gene lost 5 bases, with 11 bases spanning the gap. The CDR3 DNA follows: TGTGCCAGCAGCCAAGGCGAGGCAGTTTATGGCTACACCTTC. As protein: CASSQGEAVYGYTF.

The rearrangement joins TRBV19 to TRBJ2-3; D is perhaps TRBD1 or TRBD2 (5 bases each). V lost 5 bases, J lost 5 bases, and 14 bases lay in between. The CDR3 runs 14 residues. Germline values: CDR1 LNHDA, CDR2 SQIVND (reference sequence). The CDR3 DNA is TGTGCCAGTAGTTCGCAGGGACCGAGAGATACGCAGTATTTT. This gives the protein CASSSQGPRDTQYF.

The chain couples TRBV9 to TRBJ2-2, with D possibly TRBD1 on 5 matching bases. Trimming shortened V by 2 bases and J by 1 base, and 9 bases separated the two germline ends. CDR1 SGDLS and CDR2 YYNGEE come from the germline V gene. The CDR3 is 15 residues long. The CDR3 DNA follows: TGTGCCAGCAGCGTGGGCAGGGAGAACACCGGGGAGCTGTTTTTT. It translates to CASSVGRENTGELFF.

This chain uses TRBV7-6 with TRBJ2-2; 8 nucleotides line up with TRBD1. The germline CDR1 and CDR2 sequences are SGHVS and FNYEAQ. The CDR3 runs to 15 residues. J was trimmed by 4 bases and V by 2 bases; bases with no gene match: 3. The CDR3 DNA is TGTGCCAGCAGCTTAAAGGGACAGGTCACCGGGGAGCTGTTTTTT. Its translation is CASSLKGQVTGELFF. Using reference TRBV7-6 and TRBJ2-2 for the parts outside the CDR3, the full variable domain is GAGVSQSPRYKVTKRGQDVALRCDPISGHVSLYWYRQALGQGPEFLTYFNYEAQQDKSGLPNDRFSAERPEGSISTLTIQRTEQRDSAMYRCASSLKGQVTGELFFGEGSRLTVL.

This clone came up once. The genes are TRBV5-3 and TRBJ1-2; D is possibly TRBD1 (5 bases). TRBV5-3 carries the ORF label, with uncertain function. The CDR3 consists of 15 residues. Trimming took off 3 bases at V and 8 bases at J, with 20 bases between the two ends. CDR3 region: CARSSKPGRDWGYTF. CDR3 in DNA: TGTGCCAGAAGCTCAAAACCGGGACGCGACTGGGGCTACACCTTC.

V usage is TRBV4-3 and J usage is TRBJ2-2, with D possibly being TRBD1 (5 bases). Trimming took off 0 bases at V and 3 bases at J, with 14 bases between the two ends. The germline V gene encodes CDR1 LGHNA and CDR2 YSLEER. The CDR3 totals 17 residues. The CDR3 reads CASSQDSQGRDTGELFF. The DNA of the CDR3 is TGCGCCAGCAGCCAAGATTCCCAGGGCCGGGACACCGGGGAGCTGTTTTTT.

As regards this clone: The sample contains more than one DNA sequence encoding this CDR3. V and J are TRBV12-3 or TRBV12-4 and TRBJ2-7, with TRBD1 identical over 8 bases. V lost 4 bases, J lost 3 bases, and 2 bases stayed unmatched. This CDR3 has 13 residues. CDR3 DNA: TGTGCCAGCAGTTCCGACAGGGGCTACGAGCAGTACTTC. Protein: CASSSDRGYEQYF.